The source of this T cell receptor beta chain is a study of blood T cell repertoires in COVID-19 (dated by TCRdb to 2019 to 2021). About the study as a whole: Samples covering the acute and convalescent phases of COVID-19 were provided by collaborators in the United States, Italy and Spain. The samples were drawn from the first 160 participants of the ongoing ImmuneRACE study and from roughly 1,300 subjects provided by 6 global collaborators. Deeply sampled blood TCRbeta repertoires from subjects exposed to, actively infected with, or recovered from COVID-19 were included in the dataset. A de-identified subject ID, COVID-19 status, age in years and sex were almost always included in the sample metadata. The prospective study material was composed of cDNA or gDNA derived from T cells, B-cell-depleted T cells, or PBMCs. HLA class I and class II types, where available, came from metadata supplied by the sample provider rather than from assay-based typing. The repertoires were released in a freely available public database meant as a resource for research on the immune response to SARS-CoV-2.

TCRbeta CDR3 regions were amplified from genomic DNA using the immunoSEQ Assay, a bias-controlled multiplex PCR. The original pipeline was this. The number of nucleated cells in each sample was estimated from the amplification of reference gene primers within the assay. To quantify the absolute abundance of each unique TCRbeta CDR3 rearrangement, sequence reads were collapsed and filtered. For each sample, productive Simpson clonality was calculated as the square root of Simpson's diversity index over productive rearrangements. Imported from immuneACCESS, the table was reduced by TCRdb to in-frame sequences with V and J called. These copies leave out some clones; in studies compared against another copy, an unresolved V gene accounts for under half, and the cause of the remainder is not known. V, J and clone size derive from that table, while D and trimming were established from the DNA sequence. The sample data list 100,000 or so clones, and 70% to 90% of these were observed just once. Approximately 2.4% of the sample is held by the ten biggest clonotypes.

Enrolling through a virtual design, the prospective study's participants ranged in age from about 18 to 89 years and lived across some 22 United States geographic areas. In the prospective study, cohorts were assigned on the basis of participant-reported clinical history obtained from a screening survey and a study questionnaire. Recovered participants in ImmuneRACE Cohort 3 were defined as having two consecutive negative NP/OP PCR tests, clearance from a healthcare professional, or resolution of symptoms. Each participant in the prospective study had whole blood, serum and a nasopharyngeal or oropharyngeal swab collected by mobile phlebotomists. Additional blood draws and questionnaires over an approximately 2-month period could optionally be provided by prospective study participants. Before DNA extraction, prospective study blood samples were shipped either frozen or at room temperature. The paper's findings and limits, for the study overall: The amount of clinical and demographic metadata varied by source and participant and was provided uncurated.

Measured from the cysteine to the phenylalanine, the CDR3 is 14 residues long. This entry keeps only the CDR3 DNA: 42 bases, framed from base 1. As encoded in the germline V gene, CDR1 is SGHRS while CDR2 is YFSETQ. V lost 5 bases and J lost 4 bases; the stretch between them is 13 bases long. This clone appeared once. There is no known antigen for this receptor. No quality values exist for individual bases; no much larger clone is one base distant. The chain joins TRBV5-1 to TRBJ2-1; TRBD2 is a possible D gene, resting on 6 matching bases. The sequence derives from a woman between 50 and 59 years old who had recovered from COVID-19. Sequenced input: PBMCs or T cells enriched from blood (not recorded which). The DNA is TGCGCCAGCAGGCGACTCCGGGGGTACAATGAGCAGTTCTTC. The resulting protein is CASRRLRGYNEQFF.